This T cell receptor (beta chain) was documented in a study of T cell changes during pregnancy in multiple sclerosis. Sequencing was performed with immunoSEQ multiplex PCR; in TCRdb, only in-frame clones are kept and a portion is missing. The sample consists of tens of thousands of clones, approximately 92% of them appearing once. This clonotype was obtained from a female donor with multiple sclerosis, enrolled in a pregnancy study. The sample was peripheral blood.

The DNA for the CDR3 is TGCGCCAGCAGCTTTGGGCTGAACACTGAAGCTTTCTTT. Translation gives CASSFGLNTEAFF. This sequence joins TRBV5-1 and TRBJ1-1; D not resolved. CDR1 and CDR2 (germline): SGHRS, YFSETQ. The CDR3 loop spans 13 amino acids. V gave up 2 bases and J gave up 0 bases, with 5 bases separating them.